The sequence of this T cell receptor (beta chain) was determined in a study of post-analysis software for immune sequencing data (dated by TCRdb to between 2014 and 2016). Regarding the study in general: Recorded disease courses included relapsing-remitting, secondary progressive and progressive-relapsing multiple sclerosis, with some patients lacking subtype annotation. A subset of samples was prepared in parallel using single-end sample barcoding, then pooled and co-amplified after Illumina adapter ligation. Patient repertoires were compared against over ten previously published healthy control repertoires from donors aged about 6 to 27 years.

Broader findings and caveats from the paper: The control group was slightly older than the multiple sclerosis patient group. When samples were clustered directly using the F measure, samples prepared in the same batch co-clustered strongly, which prompted a batch-effect correction. Compared with controls, multiple sclerosis patients had significantly lower normalized Chao1 diversity, a finding suggesting substantial peripheral T-cell clonal expansion.

Libraries were built with PCR. The run used an Illumina HiSeq 2500. Unique molecular identifiers were incorporated into TCR beta cDNA libraries to reduce PCR and sequencing biases. Per 1 to 10 million input T cells, approximately 500,000 cDNA molecules were obtained, such that each molecule approximated one T cell. The patient libraries were prepared and sequenced using the same protocol as the earlier healthy control dataset. Within a given batch, samples were prepared together, multiplexed and sequenced on the same HiSeq lane. The authors' analysis ran thus. Raw barcoded reads were processed with MIGEC, discarding single-read molecular identifier groups before consensus assembly and CDR3 extraction. VDJtools was used for post-analysis of the clonotype tables, with diversity normalized by down-sampling every dataset to the smallest sample size. To correct batch-related cross-sample contamination, repertoire overlap clustering matched CDR3 amino acid sequences but not nucleotide sequences. TCRdb reprocessing: public reads trimmed at Q25 with fastp, clones called with MiXCR, in-frame beta chains kept. CDR3 protein sequences are deduplicated, and each keeps its most common genes and DNA. The V and J calls were determined by TCRdb, not by the authors. This sample comprises roughly 800,000 distinct CDR3 sequences, 46% of them detected only once. Roughly 5.2% of the sample is taken by the ten largest.

This clonotype was seen repeatedly, ten times or more. Its antigen remains undetermined. No quality values exist for individual bases; no much larger clone is one base distant. TCR beta repertoires were profiled from peripheral blood of more than ten young patients with multiple sclerosis to demonstrate the VDJtools post-analysis software. Multiple sclerosis patients were children and adolescents aged roughly 6 to 17 years. The material sequenced was blood. This receptor was taken from a girl aged 5-17 years with multiple sclerosis.

CDR3 protein: CASSPSGSYNEQFF. In nucleotides, the sequence is TGTGCCAGCAGCCCTAGCGGGAGCTACAATGAGCAGTTCTTC. The sequence is built from TRBV7-9 and TRBJ2-1; TRBD2 agrees with 10 junctional bases. According to the germline V gene (reference sequence), CDR1 reads SEHNR and CDR2 reads FQNEAQ. The CDR3, from cysteine to phenylalanine, totals 14 residues. The only DNA kept is the CDR3, 42 bases in frame from the first base. V loses 5 bases at its end and J loses 3 bases; junction bases beyond the gene matches: 1.